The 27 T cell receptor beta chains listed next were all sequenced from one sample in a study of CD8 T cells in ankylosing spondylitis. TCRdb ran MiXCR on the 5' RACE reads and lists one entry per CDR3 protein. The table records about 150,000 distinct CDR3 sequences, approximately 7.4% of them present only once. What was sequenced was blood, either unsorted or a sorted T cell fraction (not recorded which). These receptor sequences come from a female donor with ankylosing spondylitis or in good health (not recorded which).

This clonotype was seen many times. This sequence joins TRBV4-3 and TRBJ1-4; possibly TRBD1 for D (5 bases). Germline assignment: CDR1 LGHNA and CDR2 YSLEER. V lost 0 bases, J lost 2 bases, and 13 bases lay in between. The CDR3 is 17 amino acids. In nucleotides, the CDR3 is TGCGCCAGCAGCCAAGATGGTGGGGGGAGGACTAATGAAAAACTGTTTTTT. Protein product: CASSQDGGGRTNEKLFF.

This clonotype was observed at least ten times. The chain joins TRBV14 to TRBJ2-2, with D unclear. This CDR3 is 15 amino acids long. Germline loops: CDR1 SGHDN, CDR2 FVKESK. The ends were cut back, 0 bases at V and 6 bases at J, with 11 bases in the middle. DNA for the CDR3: TGTGCCAGCAGCCAAGATAATGTTTGGGCCGGGGAGCTGTTTTTT. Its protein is CASSQDNVWAGELFF. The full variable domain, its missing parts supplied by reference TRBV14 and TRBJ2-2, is EAGVTQFPSHSVIEKGQTVTLRCDPISGHDNLYWYRRVMGKEIKFLLHFVKESKQDESGMPNNRFLAERTGGTYSTLKVQPAELEDSGVYFCASSQDNVWAGELFFGEGSRLTVL.

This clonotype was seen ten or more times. CDR3 DNA: TGTGCCAGCAGCCAAGAGGGGATTCAGACCCAGTACTTC. As protein: CASSQEGIQTQYF. V gene TRBV3-1 combines with J gene TRBJ2-5, with D uncertain. The germline CDR1 and CDR2 sequences are LGHDT and YNNKEL (reference sequence). The germline V and J ends were trimmed by 0 bases and 6 bases, with 8 bases remaining between them. The length of the CDR3 is 13 residues.

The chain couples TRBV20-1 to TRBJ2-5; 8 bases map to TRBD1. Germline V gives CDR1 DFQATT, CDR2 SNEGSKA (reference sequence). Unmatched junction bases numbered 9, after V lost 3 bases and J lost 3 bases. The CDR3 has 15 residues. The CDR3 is CSASAQGAIEETQYF. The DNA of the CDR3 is TGCAGTGCTAGTGCCCAGGGGGCGATTGAAGAGACCCAGTACTTC.

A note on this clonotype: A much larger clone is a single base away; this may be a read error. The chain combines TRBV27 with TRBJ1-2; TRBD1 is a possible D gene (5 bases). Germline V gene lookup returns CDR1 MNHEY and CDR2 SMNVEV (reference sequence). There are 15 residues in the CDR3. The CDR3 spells CASTSFLIGARGCTF. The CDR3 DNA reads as TGTGCCAGCACCTCCTTCTTGATAGGGGCGCGTGGCTGCACCTTC.

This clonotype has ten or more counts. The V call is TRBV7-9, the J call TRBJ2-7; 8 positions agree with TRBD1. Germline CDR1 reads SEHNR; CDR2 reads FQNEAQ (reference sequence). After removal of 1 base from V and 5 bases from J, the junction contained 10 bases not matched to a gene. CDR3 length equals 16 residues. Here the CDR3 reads CASSLVIGQGFDEQYF. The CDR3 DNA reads TGTGCCAGCAGCTTAGTGATAGGACAGGGTTTCGACGAGCAGTACTTC.

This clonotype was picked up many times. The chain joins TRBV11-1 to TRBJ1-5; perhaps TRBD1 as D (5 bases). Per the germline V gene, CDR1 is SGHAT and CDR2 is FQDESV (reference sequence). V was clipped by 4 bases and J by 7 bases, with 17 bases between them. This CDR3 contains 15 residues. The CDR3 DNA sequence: TGTGCCAGCAGCTCCCCGGGACCCCTGGGCCAGCCCCAGCATTTT. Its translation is CASSSPGPLGQPQHF.

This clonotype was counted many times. The CDR3 here is CASRKTGDTEAFF. The CDR3 nucleotides read TGTGCCAGTAGAAAAACAGGGGACACTGAAGCTTTCTTT. The chain recombines TRBV19 with TRBJ1-1, with 7 bases that match TRBD1. Germline CDR1 LNHDA, CDR2 SQIVND (reference sequence). J gave up 3 bases and V 6 bases, and 4 bases lay outside the gene matches. This CDR3 has 13 amino acids.

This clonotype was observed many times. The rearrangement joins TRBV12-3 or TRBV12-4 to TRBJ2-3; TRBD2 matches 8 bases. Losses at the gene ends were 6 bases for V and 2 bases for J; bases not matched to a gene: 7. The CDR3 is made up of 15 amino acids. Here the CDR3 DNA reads TGTGCCAGCAGCCGATCGGGGGGGATCACAGATACGCAGTATTTT. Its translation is CASSRSGGITDTQYF.

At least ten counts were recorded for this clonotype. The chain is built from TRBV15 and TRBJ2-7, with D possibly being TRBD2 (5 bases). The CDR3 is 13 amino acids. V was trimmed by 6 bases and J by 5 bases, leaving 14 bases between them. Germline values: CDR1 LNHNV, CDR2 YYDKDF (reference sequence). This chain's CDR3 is CATSGRRRNEQYF. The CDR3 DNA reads TGTGCCACCAGTGGCAGAAGGAGGAACGAGCAGTACTTC.

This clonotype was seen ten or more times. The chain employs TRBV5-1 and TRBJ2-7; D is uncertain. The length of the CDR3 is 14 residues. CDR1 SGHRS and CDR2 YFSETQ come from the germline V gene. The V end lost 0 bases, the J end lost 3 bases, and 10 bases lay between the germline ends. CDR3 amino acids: CASSLASAFYEQYF. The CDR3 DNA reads TGCGCCAGCAGCTTGGCCAGTGCTTTCTACGAGCAGTACTTC.

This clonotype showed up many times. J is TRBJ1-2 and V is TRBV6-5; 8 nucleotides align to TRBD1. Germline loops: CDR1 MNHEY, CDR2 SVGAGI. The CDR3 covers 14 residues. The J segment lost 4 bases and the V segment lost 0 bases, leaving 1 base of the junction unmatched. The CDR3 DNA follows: TGTGCCAGCAGTTACTCCGGACAGGGCTATGGCTACACCTTC. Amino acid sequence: CASSYSGQGYGYTF.

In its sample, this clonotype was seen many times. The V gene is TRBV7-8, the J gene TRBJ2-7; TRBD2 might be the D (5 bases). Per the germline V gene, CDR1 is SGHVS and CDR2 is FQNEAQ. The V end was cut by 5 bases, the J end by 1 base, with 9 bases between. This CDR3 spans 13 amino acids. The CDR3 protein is CASSPGISYEQYF. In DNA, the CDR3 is TGTGCCAGCAGCCCCGGGATTTCCTACGAGCAGTACTTC.

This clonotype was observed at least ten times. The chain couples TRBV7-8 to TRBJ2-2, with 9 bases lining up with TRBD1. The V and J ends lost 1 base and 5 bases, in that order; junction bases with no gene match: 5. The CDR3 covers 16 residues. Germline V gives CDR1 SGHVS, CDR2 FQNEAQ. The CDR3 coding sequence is TGTGCCAGCAGCTTAGGGGGGACAGGGAGGACCGGGGAGCTGTTTTTT. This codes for CASSLGGTGRTGELFF.

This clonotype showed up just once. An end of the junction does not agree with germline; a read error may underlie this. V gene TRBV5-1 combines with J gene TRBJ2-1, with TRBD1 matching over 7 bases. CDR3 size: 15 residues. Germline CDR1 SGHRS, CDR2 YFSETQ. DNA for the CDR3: TGCGTCAGCAGCTTCAGGGCAGGGGGTAACAATGAGCAGTTCTTC. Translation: CVSSFRAGGNNEQFF.

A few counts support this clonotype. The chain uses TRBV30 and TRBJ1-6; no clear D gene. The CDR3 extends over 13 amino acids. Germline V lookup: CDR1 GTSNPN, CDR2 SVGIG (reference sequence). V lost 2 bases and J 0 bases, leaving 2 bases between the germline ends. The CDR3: CAWSPSYNSPLHF. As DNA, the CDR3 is TGTGCCTGGAGTCCCTCCTATAATTCACCCCTCCACTTT.

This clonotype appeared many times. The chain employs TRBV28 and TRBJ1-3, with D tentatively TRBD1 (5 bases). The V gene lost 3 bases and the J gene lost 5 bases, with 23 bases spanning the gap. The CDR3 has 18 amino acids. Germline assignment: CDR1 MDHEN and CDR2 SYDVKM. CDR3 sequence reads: CASSLGSWARALRNTIYF. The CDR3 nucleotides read TGTGCCAGCAGTTTGGGTTCGTGGGCCAGGGCATTGAGAAACACCATATATTTT.

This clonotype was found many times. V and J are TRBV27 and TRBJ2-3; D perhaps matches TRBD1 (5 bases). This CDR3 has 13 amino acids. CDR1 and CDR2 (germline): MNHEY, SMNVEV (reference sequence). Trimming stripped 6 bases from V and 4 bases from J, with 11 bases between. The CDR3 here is CASSSSGSDTQYF. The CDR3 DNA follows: TGTGCCAGCAGCTCTTCAGGGTCAGATACGCAGTATTTT.

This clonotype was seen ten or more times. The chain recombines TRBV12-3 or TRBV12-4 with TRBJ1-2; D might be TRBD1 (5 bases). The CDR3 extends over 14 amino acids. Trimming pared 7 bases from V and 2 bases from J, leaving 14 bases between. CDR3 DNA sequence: TGTGCCAGCATAATGGGGGTGCGGAACTATGGCTACACCTTC. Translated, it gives CASIMGVRNYGYTF.

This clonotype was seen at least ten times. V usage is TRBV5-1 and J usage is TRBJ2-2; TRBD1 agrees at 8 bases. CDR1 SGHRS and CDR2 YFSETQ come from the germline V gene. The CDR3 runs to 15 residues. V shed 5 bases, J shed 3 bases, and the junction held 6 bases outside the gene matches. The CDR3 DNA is TGCGCCAGCAGTCACGACAGGGGTTACACCGGGGAGCTGTTTTTT. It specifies CASSHDRGYTGELFF.

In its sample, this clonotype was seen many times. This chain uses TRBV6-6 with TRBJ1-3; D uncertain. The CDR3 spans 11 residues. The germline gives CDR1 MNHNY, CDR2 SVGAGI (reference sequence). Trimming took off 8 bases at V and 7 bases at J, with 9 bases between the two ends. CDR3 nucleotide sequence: TGTGCCAGCTGGGAGGGCAACACCATATATTTT. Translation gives CASWEGNTIYF.

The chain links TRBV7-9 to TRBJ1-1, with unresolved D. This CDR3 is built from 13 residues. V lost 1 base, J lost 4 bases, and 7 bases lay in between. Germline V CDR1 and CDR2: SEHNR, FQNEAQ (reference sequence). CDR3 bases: TGTGCCAGCAGCTTAGAGAGAGTCACTGAAGCTTTCTTT. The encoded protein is CASSLERVTEAFF.

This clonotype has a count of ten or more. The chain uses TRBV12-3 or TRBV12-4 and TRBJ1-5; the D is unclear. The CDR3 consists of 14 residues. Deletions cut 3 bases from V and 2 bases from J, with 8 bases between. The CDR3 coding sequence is TGTGCCAGCAGTTTTTTTGCAGGCAATCAGCCCCAGCATTTT. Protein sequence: CASSFFAGNQPQHF.

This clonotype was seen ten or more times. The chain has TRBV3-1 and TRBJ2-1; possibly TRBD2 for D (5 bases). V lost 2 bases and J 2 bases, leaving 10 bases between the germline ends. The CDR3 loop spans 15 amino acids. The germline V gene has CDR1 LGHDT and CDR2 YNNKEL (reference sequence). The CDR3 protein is CASSQPGLTYNEQFF. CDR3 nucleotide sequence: TGTGCCAGCAGCCAACCTGGACTGACCTACAATGAGCAGTTCTTC.

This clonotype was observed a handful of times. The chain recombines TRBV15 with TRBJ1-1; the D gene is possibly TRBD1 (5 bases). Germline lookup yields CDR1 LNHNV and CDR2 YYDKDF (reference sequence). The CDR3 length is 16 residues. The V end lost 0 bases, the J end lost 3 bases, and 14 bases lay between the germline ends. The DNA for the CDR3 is TGTGCCACCAGCAGAGATTATGCAGGGCGGGACACTGAAGCTTTCTTT. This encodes CATSRDYAGRDTEAFF.

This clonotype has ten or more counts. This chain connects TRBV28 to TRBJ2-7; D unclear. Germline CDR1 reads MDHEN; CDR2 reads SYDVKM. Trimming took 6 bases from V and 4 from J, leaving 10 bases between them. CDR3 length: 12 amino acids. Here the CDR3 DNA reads TGTGCCAGCAGCTCTTCGGTTTACGAGCAGTACTTC. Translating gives CASSSSVYEQYF.

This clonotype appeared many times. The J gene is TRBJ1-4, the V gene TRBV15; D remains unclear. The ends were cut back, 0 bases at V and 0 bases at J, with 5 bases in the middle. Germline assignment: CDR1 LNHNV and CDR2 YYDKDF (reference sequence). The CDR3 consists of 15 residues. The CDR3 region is CATSREGTTNEKLFF. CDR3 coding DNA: TGTGCCACCAGCAGAGAGGGTACAACTAATGAAAAACTGTTTTTT.